Below, 11 T cell receptor beta chains from the same sample are listed, as sequenced in a study of T-cell reconstitution after alpha-beta-depleted transplantation in children. Unique molecular identifiers were incorporated during preparation of the TCRbeta library. TCRdb re-called the PCR reads with MiXCR, one entry per CDR3 protein. The table records fewer than 550,000 distinct CDR3 sequences, about an eighth of them present only once. The input for sequencing was PBMCs, mostly from graft donor cells, taken 180 days after TCRalphabeta/CD19-depleted stem cell transplant. The source of these receptors is a female patient aged 2 to 10 who had a stem cell transplant for aplastic anemia, so the T cells may come from the graft donor.

The rearrangement links TRBV20-1 to TRBJ2-7; no clear D. Trimming cost V 1 base and J 6 bases, with 10 bases left between them. Per the germline V gene, CDR1 is DFQATT and CDR2 is SNEGSKA (reference sequence). This CDR3 contains 12 residues. CDR3 protein: CSARARGTEQYF. DNA for the CDR3: TGCAGTGCTAGAGCTCGAGGTACCGAGCAGTACTTC.

This clonotype has ten or more counts. V usage is TRBV25-1 and J usage is TRBJ2-7; a weak D match, TRBD1 (6 bases). The CDR3 has 15 amino acids. Trimming shortened V by 4 bases and J by 3 bases, and 16 bases separated the two germline ends. Germline V gene data show CDR1 as MGHDK and CDR2 as SYGVNS. CDR3 region: CASSAQGLNVYEQYF. Written as DNA, the CDR3 is TGTGCCAGCAGTGCCCAGGGGCTGAACGTCTACGAGCAGTACTTC.

The CDR3 sequence is CASSSQTSGSIEQFF. The CDR3 DNA reads as TGTGCCAGCAGCTCCCAGACTAGCGGGAGTATTGAGCAGTTCTTC. The chain is built from TRBV7-2 and TRBJ2-1, with TRBD2 matching 12 bases. V lost 4 bases to trimming and J lost 9 bases; unmatched junction nucleotides: 7. The CDR3 is made up of 15 amino acids. Looked up from germline, CDR1 is SGHTA and CDR2 is FQGNSA.

This clonotype was seen ten or more times. The chain joins TRBV10-3 to TRBJ2-1; D is ambiguous. The CDR3 is made up of 13 amino acids. Looked up from germline, CDR1 is ENHRY and CDR2 is SYGVKD. V lost 6 bases, J lost 0 bases, and 6 bases lay in between. The DNA of the CDR3 is TGTGCCATCAGGGGTAACTCCTACAATGAGCAGTTCTTC. Its translation: CAIRGNSYNEQFF.

The sample holds many counts of this clonotype. V gene TRBV20-1 combines with J gene TRBJ2-7; 7 bases fit TRBD2. V shed 6 bases, J shed 2 bases, and the junction held 7 bases outside the gene matches. Germline CDR1 is DFQATT and CDR2 is SNEGSKA (reference sequence). The CDR3 spans 13 residues. The CDR3 protein is CSAPGLPAYEQYF. The CDR3 DNA follows: TGCAGTGCCCCGGGACTACCAGCCTACGAGCAGTACTTC.

This clonotype was seen at least ten times. The chain links TRBV4-3 to TRBJ1-1; D gene unclear. The CDR3 contains 15 residues. Trimming removed 5 bases from V and 1 base from J, with 14 bases in between. The germline V gene encodes CDR1 LGHNA and CDR2 YSLEER. Written as DNA, the CDR3 is TGCGCCAGCAGCTCCCGTCAGTTTCCGAACACTGAAGCTTTCTTT. Amino acid sequence: CASSSRQFPNTEAFF.

This clonotype was observed a few times. DNA for the CDR3: TGTGCCAGCAGCTTAGTTAATCCAGGGCCCACCGGGGAGCTGTTTTTT. Protein product: CASSLVNPGPTGELFF. The chain is built from TRBV7-2 and TRBJ2-2; D is perhaps TRBD1 (5 bases). The V gene's germline CDR1 is SGHTA and CDR2 FQGNSA. Trimming took off 1 base at V and 4 bases at J, with 13 bases between the two ends. The CDR3 spans 16 residues.

This chain links TRBV30 with TRBJ2-2; D ambiguous. Trimming stripped 1 base from V and 2 bases from J, with 8 bases between. Germline V CDR1 and CDR2: GTSNPN, SVGIG (reference sequence). The CDR3 runs to 14 residues. The CDR3 bases are TGTGCCTGGAGTGGGACGGTTAACACCGGGGAGCTGTTTTTT. Translated, it gives CAWSGTVNTGELFF.

This clonotype turned up a few times. The V call is TRBV3-1, the J call TRBJ1-5, with D uncertain. Germline V lookup: CDR1 LGHDT, CDR2 YNNKEL (reference sequence). This CDR3 is built from 12 residues. The V and J ends lost 4 bases and 7 bases respectively, with 8 bases between them. The CDR3 spells CASSLGWQPQHF. DNA for the CDR3: TGTGCCAGCAGCCTCGGTTGGCAGCCCCAGCATTTT.

The chain uses TRBV5-1 and TRBJ1-1, with no clear D. The germline V gene has CDR1 SGHRS and CDR2 YFSETQ. The V and J ends lost 4 bases and 1 base respectively, with 14 bases between them. The CDR3 loop spans 15 amino acids. This chain's CDR3 is CASSRTAAQNTEAFF. CDR3 sequence (DNA): TGCGCCAGCAGCCGGACGGCGGCGCAGAACACTGAAGCTTTCTTT.

Regarding this clonotype: A junction boundary mismatches the germline segment, possibly from a read error. The J gene is TRBJ2-6, the V gene TRBV29-1; D possibly corresponds to TRBD2 (5 bases). From germline, CDR1 is SQVTM and CDR2 ANQGSEA. The CDR3 covers 15 residues. The CDR3 protein is CSVEPLGPRNNGLTF. The CDR3 region has the DNA TGCAGCGTTGAACCACTAGGGCCCCGGAACAACGGCCTGACTTTC.